Listed here are 32 T cell receptor beta chains from one sample, sequenced in a study of OX40 agonist ivuxolimab in advanced cancers. Measured with immunoSEQ multiplex PCR; TCRdb has only the in-frame clones, and not every one. The sample includes around 98,000 clones, around 88% seen only once; the top ten take over 0.4%. The material sequenced was CD4+ or CD8+ T cells sorted from blood, taken in a trial of the OX40 agonist ivuxolimab. These receptors all come from an adult with an advanced solid tumor such as melanoma, head and neck, liver or kidney cancer.

The V call is TRBV6-1, the J call TRBJ2-3; 7 bases align to TRBD1. The germline V gene encodes CDR1 MNHNS and CDR2 SASEGT. This CDR3 contains 14 residues. J was trimmed by 1 base and V by 7 bases; bases with no gene match: 5. CDR3 DNA sequence: TGTGCCAGCACCCTTGGACAGGGCACAGATACGCAGTATTTT. Translating it yields CASTLGQGTDTQYF.

A few counts support this clone. The V gene is TRBV7-9, the J gene TRBJ1-1, with D perhaps TRBD1 (5 bases). The V end was cut by 4 bases, the J end by 2 bases, with 5 bases between. Germline V lookup: CDR1 SEHNR, CDR2 FQNEAQ (reference sequence). This CDR3 has 12 amino acids. The CDR3 here is CASSWDNTEAFF. As DNA, the CDR3 is TGTGCCAGCAGCTGGGACAACACTGAAGCTTTCTTT.

The chain links TRBV7-2 to TRBJ2-2; D tentatively reads TRBD1 or TRBD2 (5 bases each). V lost 5 bases and J lost 7, with 14 bases in between. This CDR3 has 14 residues. Germline loops: CDR1 SGHTA, CDR2 FQGNSA. The CDR3 protein is CASSMDFGGGELFF. The CDR3 DNA follows: TGTGCCAGCAGCATGGACTTTGGGGGCGGGGAGCTGTTTTTT. Complete variable domain (other parts from reference TRBV7-2 and TRBJ2-2): GAGVSQSPSNKVTEKGKDVELRCDPISGHTALYWYRQSLGQGLEFLIYFQGNSAPDKSGLPSDRFSAERTGGSVSTLTIQRTQQEDSAVYLCASSMDFGGGELFFGEGSRLTVL.

This clone was picked up one time. The chain joins TRBV29-1 to TRBJ1-6, with D maybe TRBD1 (6 bases). The CDR3 runs 13 residues. V lost 7 bases and J lost 10, with 17 bases in between. Germline V gene sequence: CDR1 SQVTM, CDR2 ANQGSEA. The CDR3 protein is CSAREQGDSPLHF. The CDR3 DNA reads TGCAGCGCCAGGGAACAGGGCGACTCACCCCTCCACTTT.

This chain uses TRBV7-6 with TRBJ1-5; D might be TRBD1 (6 bases). The germline CDR1 and CDR2 sequences are SGHVS and FNYEAQ. The CDR3 is 16 amino acids. Between the trimmed V and J ends, which lost 4 bases and 0 bases, there was a span of 13 bases. CDR3 coding DNA: TGTGCCAGCAGCTCAGGGACACCTTATAGCAATCAGCCCCAGCATTTT. As protein: CASSSGTPYSNQPQHF. The full variable domain, with the rest looked up from reference TRBV7-6 and TRBJ1-5, is GAGVSQSPRYKVTKRGQDVALRCDPISGHVSLYWYRQALGQGPEFLTYFNYEAQQDKSGLPNDRFSAERPEGSISTLTIQRTEQRDSAMYRCASSSGTPYSNQPQHFGDGTRLSIL.

The rearrangement links TRBV5-6 to TRBJ1-5; D is perhaps TRBD1 (6 bases). V was pared by 4 bases and J by 7 bases, with 9 bases between. The length of the CDR3 is 12 residues. Germline V gives CDR1 SGHDT, CDR2 YYEEEE. The CDR3 DNA follows: TGTGCCAGCAGCCCAGGGGACCAGCCCCAGCATTTT. This gives the protein CASSPGDQPQHF. The full variable domain, in which reference TRBV5-6 and TRBJ1-5 provide the parts outside the CDR3, is DAGVTQSPTHLIKTRGQQVTLRCSPKSGHDTVSWYQQALGQGPQFIFQYYEEEERQRGNFPDRFSGHQFPNYSSELNVNALLLGDSALYLCASSPGDQPQHFGDGTRLSIL.

The chain uses TRBV27 and TRBJ1-2; 7 bases are shared with TRBD1. In germline, CDR1 is MNHEY, CDR2 SMNVEV (reference sequence). Unmatched junction bases numbered 18, after V lost 6 bases and J lost 8 bases. The CDR3 has 16 residues. CDR3 coding DNA: TGTGCCAGCAGATCCGACAGGGTAAGCGGCGTCTACGGCTACACCTTC. It codes for CASRSDRVSGVYGYTF.

The chain employs TRBV6-5 and TRBJ2-3; D remains ambiguous. The CDR3 contains 14 residues. CDR1 and CDR2 from the germline V gene are MNHEY and SVGAGI. V was pared by 2 bases and J by 6 bases, with 12 bases between. The CDR3 is CASSYRPLSDTQYF. For the CDR3, the DNA is TGTGCCAGCAGTTACCGACCTCTGTCGGATACGCAGTATTTT.

The rearrangement links TRBV6-6 to TRBJ2-7; 7 bases line up with TRBD1. This CDR3 contains 14 residues. J was trimmed by 7 bases and V by 5 bases; bases with no gene match: 11. From germline, CDR1 is MNHNY and CDR2 SVGAGI (reference sequence). As DNA, the CDR3 is TGTGCCAGCAGTGCAGGGGGATCGTCAAGGGAGCAGTACTTC. Translating gives CASSAGGSSREQYF.

The chain carries TRBV20-1 and TRBJ1-1; D not certain. From germline, CDR1 is DFQATT and CDR2 SNEGSKA (reference sequence). The CDR3 consists of 11 residues. Trimming cost V 7 bases and J 2 bases, with 8 bases left between them. CDR3 coding DNA: TGCAGTGGTAACGGTAACACTGAAGCTTTCTTT. Amino acids: CSGNGNTEAFF.

This chain uses TRBV28 with TRBJ2-7; D possibly matches TRBD1 or TRBD2 (6 bases each). The germline V and J ends were trimmed by 3 bases and 2 bases, with 8 bases remaining between them. This CDR3 is built from 13 residues. Looked up from germline, CDR1 is MDHEN and CDR2 is SYDVKM. The CDR3 DNA reads TGTGCCAGCAGTTTTAGGGGGGCCTACGAGCAGTACTTC. Its translation: CASSFRGAYEQYF. The full variable domain, rest sourced from reference TRBV28 and TRBJ2-7, is DVKVTQSSRYLVKRTGEKVFLECVQDMDHENMFWYRQDPGLGLRLIYFSYDVKMKEKGDIPEGYSVSREKKERFSLILESASTNQTSMYLCASSFRGAYEQYFGPGTRLTVT.

The chain links TRBV15 to TRBJ1-2, with TRBD1 identical over 8 bases. The V gene's germline CDR1 is LNHNV and CDR2 YYDKDF (reference sequence). Trimming at V came to 0 bases and at J to 6 bases, leaving 9 bases not matched to a gene. CDR3 length equals 16 residues. The CDR3 protein is CATSRDQGAGKDGYTF. Written as DNA, the CDR3 is TGTGCCACCAGCAGAGATCAGGGGGCAGGGAAGGATGGCTACACCTTC.

The gene calls are TRBV12-5 and TRBJ2-7, with D uncertain. Germline V gene sequence: CDR1 LGHNT, CDR2 FRNRAP. Trimming removed 6 bases from V and 3 bases from J, with 12 bases in between. The CDR3 is made up of 13 amino acids. CDR3 protein: CASGLGSNYEQYF. In nucleotides, the CDR3 is TGTGCTAGTGGCCTTGGGTCCAACTACGAGCAGTACTTC.

This clone was picked up one time. The gene calls are TRBV7-8 and TRBJ2-7; 7 bases fit TRBD1. Germline V lookup: CDR1 SGHVS, CDR2 FQNEAQ. V lost 9 bases and J lost 1; bases outside the gene matches: 6. The CDR3 has 13 amino acids. As DNA, the CDR3 is TGTGCCAGTATAGACAGGGCGTCCTACGAGCAGTACTTC. This encodes CASIDRASYEQYF.

The V gene is TRBV7-2, the J gene TRBJ2-7; 9 bases are a match to TRBD1. Germline CDR1 is SGHTA and CDR2 is FQGNSA. With 10 bases clipped from V and 2 bases from J, the junction kept 12 bases outside the gene matches. The CDR3 consists of 15 residues. CDR3 DNA sequence: TGTGCCACGTCCGTACAGGGGGCGGGCGCCTACGAGCAGTACTTC. As protein: CATSVQGAGAYEQYF.

The chain employs TRBV29-1 and TRBJ1-2, with a possible D match to TRBD1 (5 bases). V lost 4 bases to trimming and J lost 2 bases, with 5 bases between them. The CDR3 extends over 11 amino acids. Germline V gene data show CDR1 as SQVTM and CDR2 as ANQGSEA. The CDR3 sequence: CSVAGNYGYTF. Written as DNA, the CDR3 is TGCAGCGTTGCAGGGAACTATGGCTACACCTTC.

The chain has TRBV18 and TRBJ1-1; perhaps TRBD1 as D (6 bases). Trimming shortened V by 5 bases and J by 0 bases, and 13 bases separated the two germline ends. Germline V gives CDR1 KGHSH, CDR2 LQKENI. The CDR3 has 15 residues. The CDR3 coding sequence is TGTGCCAGCTCAAATAGTCCAGGGGTGAACACTGAAGCTTTCTTT. Amino acids: CASSNSPGVNTEAFF.

The chain couples TRBV6-6 to TRBJ2-7; D perhaps matches TRBD1 (6 bases). In germline, CDR1 is MNHNY, CDR2 SVGAGI (reference sequence). The CDR3 length is 13 residues. Trimming took 6 bases from V and 0 from J, leaving 9 bases between them. This chain's CDR3 is CASSRDTSYEQYF. In nucleotides, the CDR3 is TGTGCCAGCAGCCGGGACACCTCCTACGAGCAGTACTTC.

This sequence joins TRBV5-4 and TRBJ1-4; 10 nucleotides line up with TRBD1. CDR3 length: 16 amino acids. V was clipped by 0 bases and J by 7 bases; unmatched bases: 6. The germline V gene encodes CDR1 SGHNT and CDR2 YYREEE (reference sequence). CDR3 protein: CASSLDPGQGTEKLFF. The DNA of the CDR3 is TGTGCCAGCAGCTTGGATCCGGGACAGGGGACTGAAAAACTGTTTTTT.

J is TRBJ2-3 and V is TRBV7-3; no reliable D call. Looked up from germline, CDR1 is SGHTA and CDR2 is FQGTGA. This CDR3 is 14 amino acids long. V lost 4 bases and J 2 bases, leaving 10 bases between the germline ends. CDR3 loop: CASSSRRVTDTQYF. For the CDR3, the DNA is TGTGCCAGCAGCTCAAGACGAGTCACAGATACGCAGTATTTT.

The J gene is TRBJ2-5, the V gene TRBV5-4; 7 bases match TRBD2. Germline CDR1 and CDR2: SGHNT and YYREEE (reference sequence). CDR3 length: 14 amino acids. V lost 4 bases and J lost 5; bases outside the gene matches: 8. CDR3 bases: TGTGCCAGCAGCCTAGCGGACGGTTGGGAGACCCAGTACTTC. This translates into CASSLADGWETQYF. The variable domain in full, with the rest retrieved from reference TRBV5-4 and TRBJ2-5, is ETGVTQSPTHLIKTRGQQVTLRCSSQSGHNTVSWYQQALGQGPQFIFQYYREEENGRGNFPPRFSGLQFPNYSSELNVNALELDDSALYLCASSLADGWETQYFGPGTRLLVL.

In this sample, this clone turned up once. The chain carries TRBV5-4 and TRBJ2-3, with D possibly being TRBD1 (5 bases). Germline CDR1 and CDR2: SGHNT and YYREEE (reference sequence). The CDR3 runs to 15 residues. Trimming removed 4 bases from V and 0 bases from J, with 12 bases in between. The CDR3 DNA is TGTGCCAGCAGCGGTGGGGCCCTAAGCACAGATACGCAGTATTTT. Translated, it gives CASSGGALSTDTQYF. The entire variable domain, with the rest obtained from reference TRBV5-4 and TRBJ2-3, is as follows: ETGVTQSPTHLIKTRGQQVTLRCSSQSGHNTVSWYQQALGQGPQFIFQYYREEENGRGNFPPRFSGLQFPNYSSELNVNALELDDSALYLCASSGGALSTDTQYFGPGTRLTVL.

This clone came up a few times. V is TRBV5-1 and J is TRBJ1-2, with 11 positions matching TRBD1. Germline-derived CDR1 and CDR2 are SGHRS and YFSETQ. The V segment lost 4 bases and the J segment 4 bases; nucleotides outside the gene matches: 6. The CDR3 is 15 residues long. In nucleotides, the CDR3 is TGCGCCAGCAGCGGACAGGGGGCGGTGAGCTATGGCTACACCTTC. This sequence encodes CASSGQGAVSYGYTF. Variable domain in full (rest from reference TRBV5-1 and TRBJ1-2): KAGVTQTPRYLIKTRGQQVTLSCSPISGHRSVSWYQQTPGQGLQFLFEYFSETQRNKGNFPGRFSGRQFSNSRSEMNVSTLELGDSALYLCASSGQGAVSYGYTFGSGTRLTVV.

The gene calls are TRBV12-5 and TRBJ2-5; D is unresolved. V lost 2 bases, J lost 4 bases, and 5 bases lay in between. The germline V gene encodes CDR1 LGHNT and CDR2 FRNRAP. This CDR3 spans 12 amino acids. The CDR3, as DNA: TGTGCTAGTGGTTTGACACCAGAGACCCAGTACTTC. This codes for CASGLTPETQYF.

The chain couples TRBV25-1 to TRBJ1-2; TRBD1 aligns across 9 bases. Germline V gene sequence: CDR1 MGHDK, CDR2 SYGVNS. The CDR3 runs to 15 residues. J lost 6 bases, V lost 3 bases, and 8 bases had no gene match. CDR3 region: CASSDPGTGIHGYTF. CDR3 bases: TGTGCCAGCAGTGATCCCGGGACAGGGATCCATGGCTACACCTTC.

The rearrangement links TRBV5-4 to TRBJ2-7, with D perhaps TRBD2 (7 bases). Trimming shortened V by 5 bases and J by 6 bases, and 21 bases separated the two germline ends. The CDR3 length is 15 residues. Germline CDR1 and CDR2: SGHNT and YYREEE (reference sequence). In DNA form, the CDR3 reads TGTGCCAGCAGTTGGGAGAGTGGGGGGGCCGGCGAGCAGTACTTC. Its translation: CASSWESGGAGEQYF.

The J gene is TRBJ2-7, the V gene TRBV5-6; unclear D gene. Germline V gene data show CDR1 as SGHDT and CDR2 as YYEEEE. The CDR3 sequence is 14 residues long. The ends were cut back, 3 bases at V and 4 bases at J, with 14 bases in the middle. The CDR3 is CASSWTAGSYEQYF. CDR3 bases: TGTGCCAGCAGCTGGACGGCAGGTAGTTACGAGCAGTACTTC. Supplemented by reference TRBV5-6 and TRBJ2-7, the full variable domain reads DAGVTQSPTHLIKTRGQQVTLRCSPKSGHDTVSWYQQALGQGPQFIFQYYEEEERQRGNFPDRFSGHQFPNYSSELNVNALLLGDSALYLCASSWTAGSYEQYFGPGTRLTVT.

This sequence joins TRBV5-5 and TRBJ2-3; unclear D gene. CDR3 length: 12 residues. Germline assignment: CDR1 SGHKS and CDR2 YYEKEE (reference sequence). V lost 4 bases and J 4 bases, leaving 7 bases between the germline ends. The CDR3 DNA sequence: TGTGCCAGCAGCCCGTTTGCAGATACGCAGTATTTT. Translated: CASSPFADTQYF.

The rearrangement joins TRBV7-3 to TRBJ2-2; D is ambiguous. Germline CDR1 SGHTA, CDR2 FQGTGA. The CDR3 contains 14 residues. Trimming removed 5 bases at V and 0 bases at J, with 7 bases between. The CDR3 loop reads CASSLDPNTGELFF. As DNA, the CDR3 is TGTGCCAGCAGCCTAGACCCGAACACCGGGGAGCTGTTTTTT. Complete variable domain (other parts from reference TRBV7-3 and TRBJ2-2): GAGVSQTPSNKVTEKGKYVELRCDPISGHTALYWYRQSLGQGPEFLIYFQGTGAADDSGLPNDRFFAVRPEGSVSTLKIQRTERGDSAVYLCASSLDPNTGELFFGEGSRLTVL.

The chain is built from TRBV5-1 and TRBJ2-1; 7 bases fit TRBD1. After removal of 3 bases from V and 4 bases from J, the junction contained 4 bases not matched to a gene. CDR1 and CDR2 (germline): SGHRS, YFSETQ. This CDR3 region has 14 residues. Here the CDR3 DNA reads TGCGCCAGCAGCTCCGGGACAGAGTACAATGAGCAGTTCTTC. This encodes CASSSGTEYNEQFF.

This clone was recorded only once. The chain is built from TRBV6-1 and TRBJ2-7, with D possibly TRBD1 on 7 matching bases. The germline gives CDR1 MNHNS, CDR2 SASEGT. With 4 bases removed from V and 7 bases from J, the gap between germline ends came to 17 bases. The CDR3 runs to 14 residues. The CDR3 reads CASSALEGATEQYF. The CDR3 DNA sequence: TGTGCCAGCAGTGCCTTGGAGGGGGCAACAGAGCAGTACTTC.

This chain uses TRBV5-8 with TRBJ2-2; no reliable D call. This CDR3 region has 16 residues. Germline V gene sequence: CDR1 SGHTS, CDR2 YDEGEE. V was clipped by 2 bases and J by 2 bases, with 13 bases between them. The DNA of the CDR3 is TGTGCCAGCAGCTTTATCTGGGCACCAAACACCGGGGAGCTGTTTTTT. This encodes CASSFIWAPNTGELFF.